These T cell receptor beta chains were read from a single sample in a study of control samples from healthy donors and cancer patients. The assay was immunoSEQ multiplex PCR, and TCRdb's table has in-frame clones only and misses some. The sample shows over 110,000 clones, approximately 90% of them seen only once. The sequencing input was blood. These TCRs come from a woman aged 30 to 39 in good health. Both conserved end residues are part of each CDR3. Fields, in order: V gene, clone size, D gene, J gene, CDR3 DNA, CDR3 protein. The D gene is left open where the match is weak. Size tells how often a clone was seen (once, few, many) or the class of an expanded clone, and some rows leave it out.

>TRBV19|.|TRBD1|TRBJ1-1
TGTGCCAGTAGGGACCGGGACAGGGGGCCTAACACTGAAGCTTTCTTT
CASRDRDRGPNTEAFF
>TRBV19|.|.|TRBJ1-4
TGTGCCAGTAGTACGTCACCCACGTTCGAAAAACTGTTTTTT
CASSTSPTFEKLFF
>TRBV28|.|.|TRBJ1-6
TGTGCCAGCAGCCTTACCGGGACACTTTATAATTCACCCCTCCACTTT
CASSLTGTLYNSPLHF
>TRBV9|few|TRBD1|TRBJ2-7
TGTGCCAGCAGCCCCCCGGGGATGGGACAGGGTGGACGCGAGCAGTACTTC
CASSPPGMGQGGREQYF
>TRBV19|.|TRBD1|TRBJ1-5
TGTGCCAGTGCGGACAGGAGCAATCAGCCCCAGCATTTT
CASADRSNQPQHF
>TRBV27|.|.|TRBJ2-5
TGTGCCAGCAGAGGGAATTTCCGGGGAGAGACCCAGTACTTC
CASRGNFRGETQYF
>TRBV20-1|.|.|TRBJ2-3
TGCAGTGCTAGTCACACAGCCCTCGCGGGGACAGATACGCAGTATTTT
CSASHTALAGTDTQYF
>TRBV19|.|TRBD1|TRBJ1-5
TGTGCCAGTAGTTCCCCGCGACAGGGGGGTAGTCAGCCCCAGCATTTT
CASSSPRQGGSQPQHF
>TRBV6-6|.|.|TRBJ2-1
TGTGCCAGCAGTTACTCCGTGGGGGAGGAACCGTTCTTC
CASSYSVGEEPFF
>TRBV6-5|.|.|TRBJ1-2
TGTGCCAGCAGGTACATTAGTGCGGGGGCCTACACCTTC
CASRYISAGAYTF
>TRBV3-1/TRBV3-2|.|TRBD1|TRBJ2-7
TGTGCCAGCAGCGCCCGGGACAGGGCGATCTACGAGCAGTACTTC
CASSARDRAIYEQYF
>TRBV15|.|.|TRBJ2-3
TGTGCCACCAGCAAGCTCACAGATACGCAGTATTTT
CATSKLTDTQYF
>TRBV19|.|.|TRBJ1-2
TGTGCCAGTAGTATAGTGACAGGCGGCTACACCTTC
CASSIVTGGYTF
>TRBV6-5|.|.|TRBJ1-6
TGTGCCACGGGGGAGGTTAATTCACCCCTCCACTTT
CATGEVNSPLHF
>TRBV25-1|.|TRBD1|TRBJ1-5
TGTGCCAGCAGTGGACAGGGGTATAGCAATCAGCCCCAGCATTTT
CASSGQGYSNQPQHF
>TRBV24-1|.|.|TRBJ2-1
TGTGCCACCAGTGATCCCGCAACGTTGTATGAGCAGTTCTTC
CATSDPATLYEQFF
>TRBV6-5|.|.|TRBJ1-1
TGTGCCAGCAGCTTAGACACCCGGGAAGCTTTCTTT
CASSLDTREAFF
>TRBV19|.|TRBD1|TRBJ2-6
TGTGCCAGTAGTATGACAGGGGGCCCCAAAGCGGCCAACGTCCTGACTTTC
CASSMTGGPKAANVLTF
>TRBV24-1|once|.|TRBJ2-3
TGTGCCACCAGTGAACGGATAGATACGCAGTATTTT
CATSERIDTQYF
>TRBV6-5|.|TRBD1|TRBJ1-1
TGTGCCAGCAGTTACCTGCAGGGGGCTGCTTTCTTT
CASSYLQGAAFF
>TRBV25-1|.|TRBD1|TRBJ2-3
TGTGCCAGCAGTGGGTCTACAGGGGCAGATACGCAGTATTTT
CASSGSTGADTQYF
>TRBV30|.|TRBD2|TRBJ2-3
TGTGCCTGGAATTGGCTAGCGGGAGGGCCTGTTACGCAGTATTTT
CAWNWLAGGPVTQYF